This T cell receptor beta chain was documented in a study of cytomegalovirus exposure and HLA in healthy donors. Study-wide findings and caveats: In a later analysis, productive TCRs from donors in an Asian-associated ancestry cluster reportedly carried fewer N-insertions than the cohort mean.

13 Jbeta primers and 60 Vbeta primers were used for the PCR. Sequencing used immunoSEQ multiplex PCR; TCRdb keeps in-frame clones, though not all of them. The sample records approximately 160,000 clones, 65% to 85% being singletons. CDR1 LNHNV and CDR2 YYDKDF come from the germline V gene (reference sequence). V dropped 3 bases and J dropped 2; count of bases not matched to a gene: 7. CDR3 length: 17 amino acids. A note on this clone: Its matching antigen is unknown.

The rearrangement links TRBV15 to TRBJ2-6; 7 bases are shared with TRBD1. The specimen was PBMCs. The receptor comes from a woman aged 50 to 65 in good health and CMV-seropositive. As DNA, the CDR3 is TGTGCCACCAGCAGCTCAAGGACAGGCCCTGGGGCCAACGTCCTGACTTTC. This codes for CATSSSRTGPGANVLTF.